These T cell receptor beta chains were read from a single sample in a study of OX40 agonist ivuxolimab in advanced cancers. Assay used: immunoSEQ multiplex PCR; TCRdb lists only in-frame clones, some missing. The sample comprises some 59,000 clones, approximately 90% of which are singletons, and around 5.8% rests with the top ten. The sequencing here drew on CD4+ or CD8+ T cells sorted from blood, taken in a trial of the OX40 agonist ivuxolimab. These receptor sequences come from an adult with an advanced solid tumor such as melanoma, head and neck, liver or kidney cancer. Both conserved end residues are part of each CDR3. A D gene is named only where the DNA matches it firmly. Size is stated for part of the rows, as once, few or many counts, or as a class when the clone is expanded.

J gene | V gene | D gene | clone size | CDR3 DNA | CDR3 protein
TRBJ2-7 | TRBV28 | TRBD2 | . | TGTGCCAGCAGTTTAGGGGACTACCGACTAGCTGAGAGCTCCTACGAGCAGTACTTC | CASSLGDYRLAESSYEQYF
TRBJ1-5 | TRBV18 | . | few | TGTGCCAGCTCGCCGGACAACCTTCTTCAGCCCCAGCATTTT | CASSPDNLLQPQHF
TRBJ2-3 | TRBV7-9 | TRBD2 | . | TGTGCCAGCAGCGCCGGACTAGCGGGAGGCCGCACAGATACGCAGTATTTT | CASSAGLAGGRTDTQYF
TRBJ1-1 | TRBV29-1 | . | . | TGCAGCGTTGATCTGGGGTTGAACACTGAAGCTTTCTTT | CSVDLGLNTEAFF
TRBJ2-7 | TRBV6-5 | . | . | TGTGCCAGCAAAAGCCACGAGCAGTACTTC | CASKSHEQYF
TRBJ2-3 | TRBV7-2 | TRBD2 | . | TGTGCCAGCAGCCCCCCGACTAGCGGGAGTAGCACAGATACGCAGTATTTT | CASSPPTSGSSTDTQYF
TRBJ2-5 | TRBV7-3 | . | . | TGTGCCAGCAGCCTGTCACCCGCGGGACGGGAGACCCAGTACTTC | CASSLSPAGRETQYF
TRBJ1-1 | TRBV29-1 | . | . | TGCAGCGTTGGGTGGGGAGTAGGAACTGAAGCTTTCTTT | CSVGWGVGTEAFF
TRBJ2-7 | TRBV7-8 | . | . | TGTGCCAGCAGCTTAACGTCCGGAGAGCTGTACGAGCAGTACTTC | CASSLTSGELYEQYF
TRBJ1-2 | TRBV6-1 | . | . | TGTGCCAGCAGTACGGGACTTTATATTGGCTACACCTTC | CASSTGLYIGYTF
TRBJ1-6 | TRBV7-2 | . | . | TGTGCCAGCAGCTACTCATACAATAATTCACCCCTCCACTTT | CASSYSYNNSPLHF
TRBJ2-7 | TRBV27 | . | . | TGTGCCAGCAGTTTACAAGCGGACAGCTCCTACGAGCAGTACTTC | CASSLQADSSYEQYF
TRBJ2-7 | TRBV6-5 | TRBD1 | . | TGTGCCAGCAGCGACCCCGGGACAGGGATGAAGCAGTACTTC | CASSDPGTGMKQYF
TRBJ2-3 | TRBV18 | . | . | TGTGCCAGCTCACCCACCATTTCGGCAGTAACAGATACGCAGTATTTT | CASSPTISAVTDTQYF
TRBJ2-1 | TRBV27 | . | . | TGTGCCAGCAGTCGTAGCGGTAACAATGAGCAGTTCTTC | CASSRSGNNEQFF
TRBJ2-7 | TRBV27 | . | . | TGTGCCAGCAGTGTAGAGTGGTACGAGCAGTACTTC | CASSVEWYEQYF
TRBJ1-4 | TRBV7-3 | . | . | TGTGCCAGCAGCCGTAGAGGAGATCGGGCAACTAATGAAAAACTGTTTTTT | CASSRRGDRATNEKLFF
TRBJ2-5 | TRBV15 | . | . | TGTGCCACCAGCAGGGGCCTCTTCCAAGAGACCCAGTACTTC | CATSRGLFQETQYF
TRBJ2-7 | TRBV9 | TRBD1 | . | TGTGCCAGCAGCGTAGCAGGGGGCAACGAGCAGTACTTC | CASSVAGGNEQYF
TRBJ2-1 | TRBV28 | . | few | TGTGCCAGCAGTCCTTTGAGCTCCTACAATGAGCAGTTCTTC | CASSPLSSYNEQFF
TRBJ2-1 | TRBV7-2 | . | . | TGTGCCAGCAGCTTAGTTGCGATGCGCGATGAGCAGTTCTTC | CASSLVAMRDEQFF
TRBJ2-5 | TRBV27 | TRBD2 | . | TGTGCCAGCAGTTTATCCCTAGGGACTAGCTGGTCTCAAGAGACCCAGTACTTC | CASSLSLGTSWSQETQYF
TRBJ2-3 | TRBV5-4 | . | . | TGTGCCAGCAGCCGAAGAGGGGAAGGAGCAGATACGCAGTATTTT | CASSRRGEGADTQYF
TRBJ2-7 | TRBV6-5 | . | . | TGTGCCAGCAGTCCGTACGAAGACTACGAGCAGTACTTC | CASSPYEDYEQYF
TRBJ2-7 | TRBV7-8 | TRBD2 | . | TGTGCCAGCAGCCAGGTGGGGGGGGTCTACGAGCAGTACTTC | CASSQVGGVYEQYF
TRBJ2-2 | TRBV5-1 | . | . | TGCGCCAGCTGCGAGACGAACACCGGGGAGCTGTTTTTT | CASCETNTGELFF
TRBJ2-4 | TRBV7-9 | . | . | TGTGCCAGCAGCCTCGGGCCGGTTGAAAACATTCAGTACTTC | CASSLGPVENIQYF
TRBJ2-3 | TRBV6-1 | TRBD1 | . | TGTGCCAGCCGGGACAGGACAAGCACAGATACGCAGTATTTT | CASRDRTSTDTQYF
TRBJ1-6 | TRBV5-1 | . | once | TGCGCCAGCAGCATACAGGGATTTGATTCACCCCTCCACTTT | CASSIQGFDSPLHF
TRBJ1-3 | TRBV9 | . | . | TGTGCCAGCAGCGTAGCGACGGCCACTGGAAACACCATATATTTT | CASSVATATGNTIYF
TRBJ1-5 | TRBV27 | TRBD1 | . | TGTGCCAGCAGTTTAATAGGGGGCGGGCAGCCCCAGCATTTT | CASSLIGGGQPQHF
TRBJ2-7 | TRBV28 | . | . | TGTGCCAGCAGGCGGGCAGGATACGAGCAGTACTTC | CASRRAGYEQYF